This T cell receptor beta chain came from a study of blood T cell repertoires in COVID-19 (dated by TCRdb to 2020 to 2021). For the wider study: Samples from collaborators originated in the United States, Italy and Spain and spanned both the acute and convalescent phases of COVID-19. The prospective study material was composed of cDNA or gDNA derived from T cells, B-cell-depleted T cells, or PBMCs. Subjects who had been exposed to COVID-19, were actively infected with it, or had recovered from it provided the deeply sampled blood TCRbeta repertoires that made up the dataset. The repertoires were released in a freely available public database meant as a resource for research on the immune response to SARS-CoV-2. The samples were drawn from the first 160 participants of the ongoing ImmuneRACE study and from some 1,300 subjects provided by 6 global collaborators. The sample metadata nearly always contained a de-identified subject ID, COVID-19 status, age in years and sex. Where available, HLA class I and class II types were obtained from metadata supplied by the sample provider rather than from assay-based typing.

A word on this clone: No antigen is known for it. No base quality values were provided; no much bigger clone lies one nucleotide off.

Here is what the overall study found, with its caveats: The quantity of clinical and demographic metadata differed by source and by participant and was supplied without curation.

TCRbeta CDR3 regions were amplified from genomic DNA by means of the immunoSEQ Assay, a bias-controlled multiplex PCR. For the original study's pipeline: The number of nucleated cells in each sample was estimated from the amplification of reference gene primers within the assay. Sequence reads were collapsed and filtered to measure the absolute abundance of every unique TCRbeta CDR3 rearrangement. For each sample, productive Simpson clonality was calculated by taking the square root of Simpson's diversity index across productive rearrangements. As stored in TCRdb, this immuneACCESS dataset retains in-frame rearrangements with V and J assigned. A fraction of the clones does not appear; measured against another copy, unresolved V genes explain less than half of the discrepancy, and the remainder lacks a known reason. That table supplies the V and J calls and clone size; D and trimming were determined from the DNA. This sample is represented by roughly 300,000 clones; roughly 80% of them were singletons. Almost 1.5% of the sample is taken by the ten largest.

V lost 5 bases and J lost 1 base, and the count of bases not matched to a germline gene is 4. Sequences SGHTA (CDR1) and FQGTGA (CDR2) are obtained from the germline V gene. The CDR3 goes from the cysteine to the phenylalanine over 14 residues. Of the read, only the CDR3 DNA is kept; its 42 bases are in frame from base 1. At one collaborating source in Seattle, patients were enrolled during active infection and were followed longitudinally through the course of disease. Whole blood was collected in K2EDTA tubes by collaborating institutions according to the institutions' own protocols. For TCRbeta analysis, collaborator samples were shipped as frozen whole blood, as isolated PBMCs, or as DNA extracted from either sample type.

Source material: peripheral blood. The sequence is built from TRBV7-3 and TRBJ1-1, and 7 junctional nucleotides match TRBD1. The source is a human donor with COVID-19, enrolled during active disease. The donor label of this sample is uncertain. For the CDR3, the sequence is CASSPDRENTEAFF. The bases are TGTGCCAGCAGCCCAGACAGGGAGAACACTGAAGCTTTCTTT. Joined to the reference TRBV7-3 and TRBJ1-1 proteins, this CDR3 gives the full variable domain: GAGVSQTPSNKVTEKGKYVELRCDPISGHTALYWYRQSLGQGPEFLIYFQGTGAADDSGLPNDRFFAVRPEGSVSTLKIQRTERGDSAVYLCASSPDRENTEAFFGQGTRLTVV.